Listed below are T cell receptor beta chains from one sample, sequenced in a study of shared T cell receptors in the human thymus. Generated by immunoSEQ multiplex PCR, the TCRdb table keeps only in-frame clones and is missing some. Of roughly 700,000 clones listed, around 87% are singletons. The data also belong to a second study, concerning human thymus T cells.

Sequencing input: thymocytes. The source of these receptors is a boy in the first two years of life with a congenital heart defect. Both conserved end residues are part of each CDR3. D genes are given only for firm matches. Size tells how often a clone was seen (once, few, many) or the class of an expanded clone, and some rows leave it out.

V gene,D gene,J gene,clone size,CDR3 protein,CDR3 DNA
TRBV6-5,TRBD2,TRBJ2-5,NA,CASSYRPDKSGAQYF,TGTGCCAGCAGTTACCGACCTGATAAAAGCGGGGCCCAGTACTTC
TRBV4-2,TRBD2,TRBJ2-3,NA,CASSHYLAGCTDTQYF,TGTGCCAGCAGCCACTATCTAGCGGGATGCACAGATACGCAGTATTTT
TRBV5-1,TRBD1,TRBJ2-2,NA,CASSLIGQDTTGELFF,TGCGCCAGCAGCTTGATAGGACAGGACACCACCGGGGAGCTGTTTTTT
TRBV4-3,TRBD2,TRBJ2-3,NA,CASSKGLAFTDTQYF,TGCGCCAGCAGCAAAGGACTAGCGTTCACAGATACGCAGTATTTT
TRBV5-4,NA,TRBJ1-1,NA,CASSLDSSPNTEAFF,TGTGCCAGCAGCTTGGATAGCAGCCCGAACACTGAAGCTTTCTTT
TRBV10-3,NA,TRBJ2-5,NA,CAIRNRAETQYF,TGTGCCATTAGAAACAGGGCAGAGACCCAGTACTTC
TRBV4-3,TRBD2,TRBJ2-3,few,CASSQILAGGVDTQYF,TGCGCCAGCAGCCAGATACTAGCGGGAGGGGTGGATACGCAGTATTTT
TRBV12-2,NA,TRBJ1-6,NA,CASRSSAPLHF,TGTGCAAGTCGGTCGAGTGCGCCCCTCCACTTT
TRBV6-1,TRBD2,TRBJ2-7,NA,CASSASEERSGRGPEQYF,TGTGCCAGCAGTGCCTCAGAGGAACGTAGCGGGAGGGGCCCCGAGCAGTACTTC
TRBV29-1,TRBD2,TRBJ2-1,few,CSVTLAGGLRNEQFF,TGCAGCGTTACCTTAGCGGGAGGATTGCGCAATGAGCAGTTCTTC
TRBV27,TRBD2,TRBJ2-7,few,CASSPAGATLSYEQYF,TGTGCCAGCAGTCCAGCGGGGGCCACCCTCTCCTACGAGCAGTACTTC
TRBV21-1,NA,TRBJ1-3,NA,CASSARRLSGNTIYF,TGTGCCAGCAGCGCTCGCCGACTCTCTGGAAACACCATATATTTT
TRBV28,TRBD2,TRBJ2-3,NA,CASSFGKGGSGKDTQYF,TGTGCCAGCAGTTTTGGGAAGGGCGGGAGTGGGAAAGATACGCAGTATTTT
TRBV6-1,TRBD1,TRBJ1-3,NA,CASSEATGTGNTIYF,TGTGCCAGCAGTGAAGCGACAGGGACTGGAAACACCATATATTTT
TRBV21-1,NA,TRBJ2-7,NA,CASSKAEGVYEQYF,TGTGCCAGCAGCAAAGCCGAGGGCGTCTACGAGCAGTACTTC
TRBV9,TRBD2,TRBJ2-1,NA,CASSPRTSGNPRGLNEQFF,TGTGCCAGCAGCCCTAGGACTAGCGGGAACCCCCGGGGTCTCAATGAGCAGTTCTTC
TRBV19,NA,TRBJ2-5,NA,CASSMIAQETQYF,TGTGCCAGTAGTATGATAGCCCAAGAGACCCAGTACTTC
TRBV6-5,TRBD1,TRBJ1-1,once,CASTSWGQGSTEAFF,TGTGCCAGCACCTCATGGGGACAGGGAAGTACTGAAGCTTTCTTT
TRBV4-2,NA,TRBJ2-1,NA,CASSRAGSPYNEQFF,TGTGCCAGCAGCCGTGCGGGATCCCCCTACAATGAGCAGTTCTTC
TRBV13,TRBD2,TRBJ2-1,NA,CASSLEPSGRASEQFF,TGTGCCAGCAGCTTAGAGCCTAGCGGGAGGGCCAGTGAGCAGTTCTTC
TRBV4-2,TRBD2,TRBJ2-1,NA,CASSQDPRERESREQFF,TGTGCCAGCAGCCAAGACCCCAGGGAGCGGGAGTCGCGTGAGCAGTTCTTC
TRBV6-4,TRBD2,TRBJ2-5,NA,CASRGLAGGEETQYF,TGTGCCAGCAGAGGCCTAGCGGGAGGGGAAGAGACCCAGTACTTC
TRBV4-3,TRBD2,TRBJ2-3,NA,CASSQVYGTSGIPSTDTQYF,TGCGCCAGCAGCCAAGTGTACGGGACTAGCGGGATCCCTAGCACAGATACGCAGTATTTT
TRBV4-2,TRBD1,TRBJ2-6,NA,CASSLGQGTPSLSGANVLTF,TGTGCCAGCAGCCTAGGACAGGGAACCCCCTCTCTCTCTGGGGCCAACGTCCTGACTTTC
TRBV11-3,TRBD1,TRBJ1-2,NA,CASSPTENDRDPNYGYTF,TGTGCCAGCAGCCCTACAGAGAATGACAGGGACCCTAACTATGGCTACACCTTC
TRBV30,TRBD2,TRBJ2-7,NA,CAWSVPRDYTYEQYF,TGTGCCTGGAGTGTACCCAGGGACTACACCTACGAGCAGTACTTC
TRBV25-1,NA,TRBJ1-2,NA,CASSTGDYGYTF,TGTGCCAGCAGTACAGGAGACTATGGCTACACCTTC
TRBV12-5,NA,TRBJ1-1,NA,CASGLSHRQVTMNTEAFF,TGTGCTAGTGGTTTGTCCCATCGACAGGTAACAATGAACACTGAAGCTTTCTTT
TRBV7-9,TRBD2,TRBJ2-1,NA,CASSLEREDNNEQFF,TGTGCCAGCAGCTTAGAGCGGGAGGATAACAATGAGCAGTTCTTC
TRBV7-9,NA,TRBJ2-7,NA,CASSGPSEQYF,TGTGCCAGCAGCGGCCCGTCCGAGCAGTACTTC
TRBV11-2,TRBD2,TRBJ2-1,NA,CASSYPTSGRAREQFF,TGTGCCAGCAGTTACCCGACTAGCGGGAGGGCAAGAGAGCAGTTCTTC
TRBV6-5,TRBD1,TRBJ2-7,NA,CASSSQGRRNEQYF,TGTGCCAGCAGTTCACAGGGGCGAAGAAACGAGCAGTACTTC
TRBV5-6,NA,TRBJ2-7,NA,CASSYSSYEQYF,TGTGCCAGCAGCTATAGCTCCTACGAGCAGTACTTC
TRBV20-1,NA,TRBJ2-7,NA,CSARAAYEQYF,TGCAGTGCGAGGGCAGCCTACGAGCAGTACTTC
TRBV7-2,TRBD2,TRBJ2-1,NA,CASSPGLAGNNEQFF,TGTGCCAGCAGCCCCGGACTAGCGGGAAACAATGAGCAGTTCTTC
TRBV9,TRBD1,TRBJ1-2,NA,CASSVGQGNYGYTF,TGTGCCAGCAGCGTGGGACAGGGGAACTATGGCTACACCTTC
TRBV4-1,NA,TRBJ2-2,NA,CASSQDGRGSYTGELFF,TGCGCCAGCAGCCAAGATGGGCGGGGAAGTTACACCGGGGAGCTGTTTTTT
TRBV6-6,TRBD2,TRBJ2-3,NA,CASSYMAGDTQYF,TGTGCCAGCAGTTACATGGCGGGGGACACGCAGTATTTT
TRBV6-6,NA,TRBJ2-3,once,CASTAGHRVIDTQYF,TGTGCCAGCACCGCTGGACACCGGGTAATAGATACGCAGTATTTT
TRBV19,NA,TRBJ1-2,few,CASSVQASGYGYTF,TGTGCCAGTAGTGTCCAGGCCTCGGGGTATGGCTACACCTTC
TRBV5-1,NA,TRBJ2-7,NA,CASSWSQPYEQYF,TGCGCCAGCAGCTGGTCACAGCCCTACGAGCAGTACTTC
TRBV6-5,TRBD1,TRBJ2-2,NA,CASSFGQGSPGELFF,TGTGCCAGCAGTTTTGGACAGGGTTCTCCCGGGGAGCTGTTTTTT
TRBV28,TRBD1,TRBJ2-3,NA,CASSFGDRVFTDTQYF,TGTGCCAGCAGTTTCGGGGACAGAGTTTTCACAGATACGCAGTATTTT
TRBV7-2,NA,TRBJ2-7,NA,CASSPYGREDGYEQYF,TGTGCCAGCAGCCCTTATGGCAGGGAAGATGGTTACGAGCAGTACTTC
TRBV7-8,TRBD2,TRBJ2-7,once,CASSLGTSGSFYEQYF,TGTGCCAGCAGCTTAGGAACTAGCGGGAGTTTCTACGAGCAGTACTTC
TRBV11-2,TRBD1,TRBJ1-2,NA,CASSPGTGYIDYGYTF,TGTGCCAGCAGTCCCGGGACAGGATATATTGACTATGGCTACACCTTC
TRBV5-1,NA,TRBJ2-7,NA,CASSAGQPRAEQYF,TGCGCCAGCAGCGCGGGACAGCCTCGGGCTGAGCAGTACTTC
TRBV27,NA,TRBJ2-3,NA,CASSVGHALSLDTQYF,TGTGCCAGCAGTGTAGGACACGCCTTGAGCTTGGATACGCAGTATTTT
TRBV10-3,NA,TRBJ1-4,few,CAISESFDEKLFF,TGTGCCATCAGTGAGTCTTTCGATGAAAAACTGTTTTTT
TRBV30,TRBD2,TRBJ2-1,NA,CAWRLEASGNLEGNEQFF,TGTGCCTGGCGACTGGAGGCTAGCGGGAATCTGGAGGGGAATGAGCAGTTCTTC
TRBV27,TRBD1,TRBJ2-3,NA,CASRLLRGRTDTQYF,TGTGCCAGCAGGCTCCTCAGGGGGCGGACAGATACGCAGTATTTT
TRBV11-2,NA,TRBJ2-1,once,CASSLVTQRRYNEQFF,TGTGCCAGCAGCTTAGTAACCCAGCGGCGGTACAATGAGCAGTTCTTC
TRBV11-1,TRBD2,TRBJ2-5,NA,CASTWGGRETQYF,TGTGCCAGCACTTGGGGCGGGAGAGAGACCCAGTACTTC
TRBV5-1,TRBD2,TRBJ2-3,once,CASSAPGLAGGGGSTDTQYF,TGCGCCAGCAGTGCTCCGGGACTAGCGGGAGGAGGGGGAAGCACAGATACGCAGTATTTT
TRBV2,TRBD2,TRBJ2-1,NA,CASRRRAGSSYNEQFF,TGTGCCAGCAGACGCAGAGCGGGGAGCTCCTACAATGAGCAGTTCTTC
TRBV2,NA,TRBJ2-1,NA,CASSTWTDVSYNEQFF,TGTGCCAGCAGTACCTGGACAGACGTCTCCTACAATGAGCAGTTCTTC
TRBV7-9,TRBD2,TRBJ2-7,NA,CAADRTSGSRYEQYF,TGTGCCGCGGACCGGACTAGCGGGAGTCGGTACGAGCAGTACTTC
TRBV7-6,TRBD1,TRBJ1-3,NA,CASSYYRGTGSGNTIYF,TGTGCCAGCAGCTACTACAGGGGAACGGGCTCTGGAAACACCATATATTTT
TRBV4-3,TRBD2,TRBJ2-7,NA,CASSLHQRDEPYEQYF,TGCGCCAGCAGCCTGCACCAGCGGGACGAACCCTACGAGCAGTACTTC